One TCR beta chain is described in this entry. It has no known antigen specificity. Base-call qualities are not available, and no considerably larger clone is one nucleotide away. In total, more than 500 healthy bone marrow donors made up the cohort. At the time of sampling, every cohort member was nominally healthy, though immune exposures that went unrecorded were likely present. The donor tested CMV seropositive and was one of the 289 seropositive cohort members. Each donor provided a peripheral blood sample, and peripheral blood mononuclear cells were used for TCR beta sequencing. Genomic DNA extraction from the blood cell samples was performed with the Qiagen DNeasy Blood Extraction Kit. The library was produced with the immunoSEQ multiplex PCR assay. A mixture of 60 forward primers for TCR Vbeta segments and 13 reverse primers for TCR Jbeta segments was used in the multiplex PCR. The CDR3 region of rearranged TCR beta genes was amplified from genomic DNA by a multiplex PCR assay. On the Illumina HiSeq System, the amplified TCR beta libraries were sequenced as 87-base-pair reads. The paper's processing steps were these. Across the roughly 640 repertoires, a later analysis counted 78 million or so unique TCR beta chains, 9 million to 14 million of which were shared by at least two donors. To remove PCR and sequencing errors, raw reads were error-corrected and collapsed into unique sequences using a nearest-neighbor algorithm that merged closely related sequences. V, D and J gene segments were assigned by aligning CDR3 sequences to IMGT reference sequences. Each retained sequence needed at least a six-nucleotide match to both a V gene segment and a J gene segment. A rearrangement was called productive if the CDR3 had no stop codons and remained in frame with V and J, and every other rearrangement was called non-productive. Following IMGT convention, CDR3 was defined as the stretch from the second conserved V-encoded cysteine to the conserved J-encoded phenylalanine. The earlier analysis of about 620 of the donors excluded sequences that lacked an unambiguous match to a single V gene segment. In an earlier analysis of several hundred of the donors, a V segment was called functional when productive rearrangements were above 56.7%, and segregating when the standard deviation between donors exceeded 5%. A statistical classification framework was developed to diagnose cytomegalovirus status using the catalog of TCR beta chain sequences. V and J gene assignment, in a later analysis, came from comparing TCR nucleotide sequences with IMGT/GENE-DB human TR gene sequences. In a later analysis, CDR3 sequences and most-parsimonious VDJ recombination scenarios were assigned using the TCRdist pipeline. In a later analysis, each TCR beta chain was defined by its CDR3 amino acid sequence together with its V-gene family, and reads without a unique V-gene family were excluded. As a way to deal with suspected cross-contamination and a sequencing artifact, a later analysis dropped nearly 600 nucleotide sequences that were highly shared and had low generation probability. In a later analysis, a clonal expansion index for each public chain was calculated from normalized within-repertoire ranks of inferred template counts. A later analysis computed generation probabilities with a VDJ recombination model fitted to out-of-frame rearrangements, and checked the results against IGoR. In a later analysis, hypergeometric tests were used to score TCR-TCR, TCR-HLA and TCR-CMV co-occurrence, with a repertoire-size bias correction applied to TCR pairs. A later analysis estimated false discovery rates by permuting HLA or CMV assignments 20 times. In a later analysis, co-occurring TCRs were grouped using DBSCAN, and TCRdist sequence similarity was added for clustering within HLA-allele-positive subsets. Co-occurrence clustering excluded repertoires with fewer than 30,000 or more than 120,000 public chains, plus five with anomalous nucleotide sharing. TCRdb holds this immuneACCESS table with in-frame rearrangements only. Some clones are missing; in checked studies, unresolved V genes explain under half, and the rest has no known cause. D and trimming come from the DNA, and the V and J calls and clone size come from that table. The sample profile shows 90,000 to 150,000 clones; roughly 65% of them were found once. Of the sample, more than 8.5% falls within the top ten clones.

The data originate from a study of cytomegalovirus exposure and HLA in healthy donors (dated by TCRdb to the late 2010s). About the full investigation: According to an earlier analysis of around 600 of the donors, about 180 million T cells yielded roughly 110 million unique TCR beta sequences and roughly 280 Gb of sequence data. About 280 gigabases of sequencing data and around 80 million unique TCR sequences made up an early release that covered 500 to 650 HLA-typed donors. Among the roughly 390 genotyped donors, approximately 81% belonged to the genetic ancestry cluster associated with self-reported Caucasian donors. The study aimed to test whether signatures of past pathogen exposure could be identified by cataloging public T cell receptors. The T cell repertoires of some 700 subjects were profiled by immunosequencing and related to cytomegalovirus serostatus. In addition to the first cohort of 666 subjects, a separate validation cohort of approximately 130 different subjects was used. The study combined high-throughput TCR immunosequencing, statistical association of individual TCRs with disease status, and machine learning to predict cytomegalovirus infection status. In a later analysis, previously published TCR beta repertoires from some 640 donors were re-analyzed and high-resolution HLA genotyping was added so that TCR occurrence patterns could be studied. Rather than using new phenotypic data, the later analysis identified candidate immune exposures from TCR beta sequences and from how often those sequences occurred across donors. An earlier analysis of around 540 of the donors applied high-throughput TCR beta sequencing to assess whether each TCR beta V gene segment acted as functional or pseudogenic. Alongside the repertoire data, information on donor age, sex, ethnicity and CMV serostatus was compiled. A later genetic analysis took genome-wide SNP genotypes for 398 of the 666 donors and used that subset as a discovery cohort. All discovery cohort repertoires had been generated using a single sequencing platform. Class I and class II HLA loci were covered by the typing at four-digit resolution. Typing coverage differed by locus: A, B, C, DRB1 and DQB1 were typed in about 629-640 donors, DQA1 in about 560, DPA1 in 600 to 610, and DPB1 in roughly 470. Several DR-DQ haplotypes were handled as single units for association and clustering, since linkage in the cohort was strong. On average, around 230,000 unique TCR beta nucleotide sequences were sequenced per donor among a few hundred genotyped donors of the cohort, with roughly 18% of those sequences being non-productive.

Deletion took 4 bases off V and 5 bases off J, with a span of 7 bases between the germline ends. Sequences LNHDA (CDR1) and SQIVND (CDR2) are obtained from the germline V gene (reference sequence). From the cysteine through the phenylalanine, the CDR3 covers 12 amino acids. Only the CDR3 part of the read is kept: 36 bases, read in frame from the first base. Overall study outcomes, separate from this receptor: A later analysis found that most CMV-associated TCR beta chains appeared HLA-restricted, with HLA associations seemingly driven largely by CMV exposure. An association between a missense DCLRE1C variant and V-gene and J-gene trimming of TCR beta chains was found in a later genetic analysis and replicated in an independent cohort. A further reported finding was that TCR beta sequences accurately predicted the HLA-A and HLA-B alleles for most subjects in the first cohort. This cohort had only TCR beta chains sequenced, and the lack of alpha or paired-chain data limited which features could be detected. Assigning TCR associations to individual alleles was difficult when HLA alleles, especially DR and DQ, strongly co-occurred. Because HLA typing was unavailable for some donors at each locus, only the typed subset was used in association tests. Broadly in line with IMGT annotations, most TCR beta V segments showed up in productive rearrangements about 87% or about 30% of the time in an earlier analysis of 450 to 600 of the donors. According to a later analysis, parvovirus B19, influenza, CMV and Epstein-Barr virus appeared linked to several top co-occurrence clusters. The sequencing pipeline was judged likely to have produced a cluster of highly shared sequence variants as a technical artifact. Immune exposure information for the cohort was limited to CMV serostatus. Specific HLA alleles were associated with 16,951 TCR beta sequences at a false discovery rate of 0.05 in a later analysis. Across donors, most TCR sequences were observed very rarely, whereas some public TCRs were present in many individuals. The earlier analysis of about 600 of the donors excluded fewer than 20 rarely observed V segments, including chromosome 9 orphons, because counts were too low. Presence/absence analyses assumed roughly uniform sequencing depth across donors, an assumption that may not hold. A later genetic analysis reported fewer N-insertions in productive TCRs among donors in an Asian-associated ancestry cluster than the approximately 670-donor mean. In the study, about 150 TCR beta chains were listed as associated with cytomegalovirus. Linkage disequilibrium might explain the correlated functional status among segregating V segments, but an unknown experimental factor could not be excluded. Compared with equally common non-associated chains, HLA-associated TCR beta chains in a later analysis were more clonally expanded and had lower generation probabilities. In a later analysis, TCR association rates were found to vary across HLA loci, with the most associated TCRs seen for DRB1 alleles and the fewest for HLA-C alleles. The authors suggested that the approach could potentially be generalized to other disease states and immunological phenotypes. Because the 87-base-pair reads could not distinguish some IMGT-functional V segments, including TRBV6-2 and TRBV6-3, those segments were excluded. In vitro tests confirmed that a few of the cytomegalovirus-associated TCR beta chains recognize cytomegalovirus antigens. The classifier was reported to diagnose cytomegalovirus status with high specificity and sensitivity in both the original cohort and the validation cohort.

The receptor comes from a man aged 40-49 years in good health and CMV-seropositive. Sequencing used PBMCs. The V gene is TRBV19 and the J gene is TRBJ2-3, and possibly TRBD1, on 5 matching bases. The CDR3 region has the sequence CASSTRVDTQYF. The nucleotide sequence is TGTGCCAGTAGTACCAGGGTAGATACGCAGTATTTT.